Shown below are 30 T cell receptor beta chains from a single sample sequenced in a study of T cell repertoires in cytomegalovirus infection. TCRdb fed the reads into MiXCR, producing one record per CDR3 protein. The sample has hundreds of thousands of distinct CDR3 sequences, approximately 7% seen once. The specimen sequenced was PBMCs. All receptors come from a human donor in good health (CMV status not recorded). Some clones in this sample may be carry-over from other donors' samples.

The chain has TRBV20-1 and TRBJ2-7; 10 nucleotides match TRBD1. The CDR3 runs to 15 residues. Germline-derived CDR1 and CDR2 are DFQATT and SNEGSKA (reference sequence). The V and J ends lost 0 bases and 5 bases, in that order; junction bases with no gene match: 7. The CDR3 DNA sequence: TGCAGTGCTAGAGATCCGGACAGGGGGTTTCACGAGCAGTACTTC. The encoded protein is CSARDPDRGFHEQYF.

The table lists this clonotype with many counts. This rearrangement joins TRBV5-1 to TRBJ2-1; 8 nucleotides match TRBD2. The CDR3 covers 14 residues. Losses at the gene ends were 4 bases for V and 9 bases for J; bases not matched to a gene: 9. Germline V gene sequence: CDR1 SGHRS, CDR2 YFSETQ. CDR3 sequence (DNA): TGCGCCAGCAGCCGATTGACTAGCGACAGTGAGCAGTTCTTC. It is translated as CASSRLTSDSEQFF.

This clonotype was counted ten times or more. The genes are TRBV28 and TRBJ2-7; the D is unclear. V lost 0 bases to trimming and J lost 7 bases, with 7 bases between them. The germline V gene encodes CDR1 MDHEN and CDR2 SYDVKM. The CDR3 sequence is 12 residues long. The CDR3 bases are TGTGCCAGCAGTTTATGGACAAATGAGCAGTACTTC. Translating it yields CASSLWTNEQYF.

This clonotype has a count of ten or more. The chain couples TRBV5-1 to TRBJ1-2; a weak D match, TRBD1 (5 bases). V was clipped by 4 bases and J by 6 bases, with 16 bases between them. Looked up from germline, CDR1 is SGHRS and CDR2 is YFSETQ. This CDR3 spans 14 amino acids. The CDR3 protein is CASSPTQTGDGYTF. CDR3 nucleotides: TGCGCCAGCAGCCCTACCCAGACGGGGGATGGCTACACCTTC.

This clonotype was found many times. The chain recombines TRBV13 with TRBJ2-5; 13 bases fit TRBD2. Looked up from germline, CDR1 is PRHDT and CDR2 is FYEKMQ (reference sequence). CDR3 length equals 16 residues. V dropped 4 bases and J dropped 5; count of bases not matched to a gene: 7. Here the CDR3 DNA reads TGTGCCAGCAGCTACACTAGCGGGGGGGCCGCGGAGACCCAGTACTTC. Its protein product is CASSYTSGGAAETQYF.

The V and J genes are TRBV29-1 and TRBJ2-3, with a possible D match to TRBD1 (5 bases). The CDR3 extends over 15 amino acids. In germline, CDR1 is SQVTM, CDR2 ANQGSEA. Trimming pared 0 bases from V and 2 bases from J, leaving 12 bases between. The CDR3 sequence is CSVEDRTRNTDTQYF. CDR3 nucleotide sequence: TGCAGCGTTGAAGATCGGACAAGAAACACAGATACGCAGTATTTT.

This clonotype was seen ten or more times. This chain links TRBV20-1 with TRBJ2-2; 11 nucleotides align to TRBD2. The CDR3 loop spans 16 amino acids. V lost 2 bases, J lost 3 bases, and 5 bases stayed unmatched. Germline CDR1 and CDR2: DFQATT and SNEGSKA (reference sequence). The CDR3 here is CSARSLAGGDTGELFF. The CDR3 DNA reads TGCAGTGCTAGAAGCCTAGCGGGGGGAGACACCGGGGAGCTGTTTTTT.

At least ten counts were recorded for this clonotype. The rearrangement joins TRBV7-2 to TRBJ2-2; D remains unclear. The CDR3 spans 14 residues. The V end was cut by 5 bases, the J end by 4 bases, with 11 bases between. In germline, CDR1 is SGHTA, CDR2 FQGNSA. This CDR3 reads CASSEDRVTGELFF. CDR3 bases: TGTGCCAGCAGCGAGGACCGGGTCACCGGGGAGCTGTTTTTT.

This clonotype was recorded many times. The chain employs TRBV6-2 or TRBV6-3 and TRBJ2-3; D possibly matches TRBD1 or TRBD2 (5 bases each). Looked up from germline, CDR1 is MNHEY and CDR2 is SVGEGT. V lost 2 bases, J lost 5 bases, and 8 bases lay in between. The CDR3 is made up of 13 amino acids. The CDR3 nucleotides read TGTGCCAGCAGTTACCGAGGGGAAGATACGCAGTATTTT. This sequence encodes CASSYRGEDTQYF.

This clonotype was seen many times. The chain employs TRBV6-5 and TRBJ1-3; the match to TRBD1 covers 7 bases. This CDR3 has 15 residues. Trimming removed 5 bases from V and 0 bases from J; junction bases left unmatched: 4. CDR1 is MNHEY, CDR2 SVGAGI, per germline. The CDR3 here is CASSPGTASGNTIYF. The CDR3 coding sequence is TGTGCCAGCAGTCCCGGGACAGCCTCTGGAAACACCATATATTTT.

Many counts were recorded for this clonotype. The J gene is TRBJ2-1, the V gene TRBV4-3, with TRBD2 identical over 11 bases. Germline lookup yields CDR1 LGHNA and CDR2 YSLEER. CDR3 length equals 17 residues. Unmatched junction bases numbered 6, after V lost 1 base and J lost 4 bases. CDR3 DNA sequence: TGCGCCAGCAGCCAAGTTATCGGGACTAGCGGATACAATGAGCAGTTCTTC. Amino acids: CASSQVIGTSGYNEQFF.

This clonotype was recorded many times. V is TRBV6-2 or TRBV6-3 and J is TRBJ2-7, with D perhaps being TRBD1 or TRBD2 (5 bases each). Trimming removed 8 bases at V and 0 bases at J, with 17 bases between. The CDR3 consists of 15 residues. Germline CDR1 MNHEY, CDR2 SVGEGT. The CDR3 protein is CASCGPGTLSYEQYF. CDR3 bases: TGTGCCAGCTGTGGACCCGGGACCCTCTCCTACGAGCAGTACTTC.

The table lists this clonotype with many counts. V and J are TRBV5-6 and TRBJ1-1, with D possibly being TRBD1 (5 bases). This CDR3 contains 15 residues. CDR1 is SGHDT and CDR2 is YYEEEE in the germline V gene. The ends were cut back, 4 bases at V and 0 bases at J, with 13 bases in the middle. CDR3 residues: CASSPGGVMNTEAFF. The CDR3 bases are TGTGCCAGCAGCCCTGGGGGGGTCATGAACACTGAAGCTTTCTTT.

This clonotype was seen repeatedly, ten times or more. V usage is TRBV6-2 or TRBV6-3 and J usage is TRBJ2-7; 15 bases align to TRBD2. CDR1 MNHEY and CDR2 SVGEGT come from the germline V gene. The CDR3 has 16 amino acids. With V trimmed by 7 bases and J by 4 bases, 8 bases remained unmatched. The DNA of the CDR3 is TGTGCCAGCACCGACGGGGGACTAGCGGGGGGTTACGAGCAGTACTTC. It specifies CASTDGGLAGGYEQYF.

This clonotype was picked up many times. The rearrangement joins TRBV12-3 or TRBV12-4 to TRBJ2-7; 9 bases agree with TRBD2. Trimming at V came to 6 bases and at J to 3 bases, leaving 3 bases not matched to a gene. CDR3 size: 13 residues. The CDR3 coding sequence is TGTGCCAGCAGGGCTAGCGGGGTCTACGAGCAGTACTTC. This encodes CASRASGVYEQYF.

The sample holds many counts of this clonotype. This chain uses TRBV9 with TRBJ1-1; 8 nucleotides match TRBD1. Germline CDR1 and CDR2: SGDLS and YYNGEE. The V and J ends lost 2 bases and 0 bases, in that order; junction bases with no gene match: 3. This CDR3 contains 15 residues. The CDR3 loop reads CASSVDRGMNTEAFF. CDR3 DNA: TGTGCCAGCAGCGTCGACAGGGGAATGAACACTGAAGCTTTCTTT.

This clonotype was observed at least ten times. V gene TRBV5-6 combines with J gene TRBJ2-5; TRBD2 matches at 11 bases. This CDR3 has 15 residues. Germline loops: CDR1 SGHDT, CDR2 YYEEEE. V shed 1 base and J 2 bases; nucleotides not matched to a gene: 1. The CDR3 region is CASSLLAGGQETQYF. In nucleotides, the CDR3 is TGTGCCAGCAGCTTGCTAGCGGGGGGTCAAGAGACCCAGTACTTC.

The sample holds many counts of this clonotype. CDR3 region: CASSTALDIYEQYF. The CDR3 DNA reads TGTGCCAGCAGTACCGCCCTGGACATCTACGAGCAGTACTTC. This chain connects TRBV6-1 to TRBJ2-7; D is possibly TRBD1 (5 bases). Germline V gene lookup returns CDR1 MNHNS and CDR2 SASEGT. The V gene lost 5 bases and the J gene lost 3 bases, with 14 bases spanning the gap. The CDR3 runs 14 residues.

The sample holds a few counts of this clonotype. The chain combines TRBV20-1 with TRBJ1-5; unclear D gene. The CDR3 sequence is 14 residues long. Per the germline V gene, CDR1 is DFQATT and CDR2 is SNEGSKA (reference sequence). Trimming left V 6 bases short and J 4 bases short, with 16 bases between. The CDR3 bases are TGCAGTGCCCCACCCGCCCGAGGGAATCAGCCCCAGCATTTT. Translating it yields CSAPPARGNQPQHF.

On this clonotype itself: The junction departs from germline at one end; a sequencing error may be responsible. The chain links TRBV7-8 to TRBJ2-7, with D possibly called TRBD1 or TRBD2 (7 bases each). Germline lookup yields CDR1 SGHVS and CDR2 FQNEAQ. This CDR3 comprises 18 residues. The CDR3 loop is CASSPFRWGGTESYEQYF. In DNA form, the CDR3 reads TGTGCCAGCAGCCCCTTTAGATGGGGGGGGACAGAATCCTATGAGCAGTACTTC.

The chain is built from TRBV29-1 and TRBJ2-7; 9 bases match TRBD1. Looked up from germline, CDR1 is SQVTM and CDR2 is ANQGSEA. This CDR3 contains 14 residues. Trimming removed 5 bases from V and 0 bases from J; junction bases left unmatched: 5. The CDR3 DNA is TGCAGCGTTTTTGGGACAGGGAGCTCCTACGAGCAGTACTTC. Translated, it gives CSVFGTGSSYEQYF.

This clonotype was counted at least ten times. The chain is built from TRBV29-1 and TRBJ2-7; TRBD2 agrees at 10 bases. J gave up 2 bases and V 4 bases, and 5 bases lay outside the gene matches. The CDR3 is 14 residues long. Per the germline V gene, CDR1 is SQVTM and CDR2 is ANQGSEA. CDR3 sequence reads: CSVAKSGGAYEQYF. CDR3 DNA sequence: TGCAGCGTTGCCAAGAGCGGGGGGGCCTACGAGCAGTACTTC.

This clonotype was seen ten or more times. The chain recombines TRBV20-1 with TRBJ1-4; D gene uncertain. V lost 0 bases and J lost 4, with 12 bases in between. The CDR3 spans 15 residues. The germline V gene encodes CDR1 DFQATT and CDR2 SNEGSKA (reference sequence). CDR3 in DNA: TGCAGTGCTAGAGATAGGAGGAACCTTAATGAAAAACTGTTTTTT. This encodes CSARDRRNLNEKLFF.

This clonotype was seen many times. The chain carries TRBV2 and TRBJ2-5; tentative D call: TRBD2 (5 bases). Germline-derived CDR1 and CDR2 are SNHLY and FYNNEI. Trimming pared 6 bases from V and 4 bases from J, leaving 9 bases between. This CDR3 has 12 residues. CDR3 loop: CASSQGGETQYF. The DNA for the CDR3 is TGTGCCAGCAGCCAAGGAGGAGAGACCCAGTACTTC. Full variable domain (outside the CDR3, taken from reference TRBV2 and TRBJ2-5): EPEVTQTPSHQVTQMGQEVILRCVPISNHLYFYWYRQILGQKVEFLVSFYNNEISEKSEIFDDQFSVERPDGSNFTLKIRSTKLEDSAMYFCASSQGGETQYFGPGTRLLVL.

This clonotype was picked up a small number of times. The chain uses TRBV6-2 or TRBV6-3 and TRBJ2-7; TRBD1 aligns across 7 bases. CDR3 size: 15 residues. The germline CDR1 and CDR2 sequences are MNHEY and SVGEGT. Trimming took 2 bases from V and 2 from J; bases not matched to a gene: 6. This chain's CDR3 is CASSYRRQGAYEQYF. The DNA of the CDR3 is TGTGCCAGCAGTTACAGGCGTCAGGGGGCCTACGAGCAGTACTTC.

This clonotype was picked up a small number of times. The rearrangement joins TRBV5-1 to TRBJ1-4; TRBD1 is a possible D gene (5 bases). Trimming removed 4 bases at V and 8 bases at J, with 15 bases between. The germline V gene encodes CDR1 SGHRS and CDR2 YFSETQ. The CDR3 length is 14 residues. Written as DNA, the CDR3 is TGCGCCAGCAGCCGGGATTCGGGGGACGAAAAACTGTTTTTT. Translation gives CASSRDSGDEKLFF.

This clonotype was recorded at least ten times. The chain recombines TRBV19 with TRBJ2-7; D not resolved. This CDR3 is built from 15 residues. V was pared by 3 bases and J by 2 bases, with 14 bases between. Germline loops: CDR1 LNHDA, CDR2 SQIVND (reference sequence). CDR3 coding DNA: TGTGCCAGTAGTATTGACCTCTTCGGCGCCTACGAGCAGTACTTC. Its translation is CASSIDLFGAYEQYF.

This clonotype occurred many times. The chain joins TRBV20-1 to TRBJ2-5, with D possibly being TRBD2 (5 bases). CDR1 is DFQATT, CDR2 SNEGSKA, per germline (reference sequence). CDR3 length: 13 amino acids. V lost 6 bases to trimming and J lost 5 bases, with 16 bases between them. The CDR3 loop is CSAGLGLRETQYF. In DNA form, the CDR3 reads TGCAGTGCAGGCCTCGGACTGCGGGAGACCCAGTACTTC.

In the case of this clonotype: A junction boundary mismatches the germline segment, possibly from a read error. The rearrangement links TRBV6-6 to TRBJ1-2; 7 bases map to TRBD1. The CDR3 has 14 amino acids. CDR1 and CDR2 (germline): MNHNY, SVGAGI (reference sequence). The chain's CDR3 is CANSSQGTYYGYTF. DNA for the CDR3: TGTGCCAACAGTTCACAGGGGACCTATTATGGCTACACCTTC.

The rearrangement uses TRBV6-1 and TRBJ2-1; the D call may be TRBD1 or TRBD2 (5 bases each). V was shortened by 1 base and J by 15 bases, with 25 bases between the two germline ends. Germline CDR1 reads MNHNS; CDR2 reads SASEGT. CDR3 length: 16 residues. The CDR3 coding sequence is TGTGCCAGCAGTGAAGGAAGCTTGCTGAGGGGCAATGAGTGGTTCTTC. It translates to CASSEGSLLRGNEWFF.